This T cell receptor beta chain was sequenced in a study of cytomegalovirus exposure and HLA in healthy donors. Germline V lookup: CDR1 LGHNA, CDR2 YNFKEQ. The CDR3 length is 18 residues. Losses at the gene ends were 3 bases for V and 1 base for J; bases not matched to a gene: 5. The study ran its PCR with 60 Vbeta and 13 Jbeta primers. TCRdb keeps only in-frame clones here, not all; method: immunoSEQ multiplex PCR. The table shows around 150,000 clones, with less than 85% occurring only once. In regard to this clone: Antigen: not known.

Broader study findings: A later analysis linked a missense variant in DCLRE1C to the trimming of TCR beta V and J genes. Most TCR sequences were rare, but some public TCRs occurred in many donors. CMV serostatus was the sole immune exposure data available. Donors belonging to an Asian-associated ancestry cluster reportedly showed fewer N-insertions in productive TCRs than the 666-donor mean, according to what a later analysis found.

This chain uses TRBV4-2 with TRBJ2-1, with 14 bases aligning to TRBD2. The receptor was derived from a man aged 35-49 years in good health and CMV-seronegative. The sequenced material came from PBMCs. CDR3 coding DNA: TGTGCCAGCAGCCAGGAGGGGACTAGCGGGGGATCCTACAATGAGCAGTTCTTC. It specifies CASSQEGTSGGSYNEQFF.